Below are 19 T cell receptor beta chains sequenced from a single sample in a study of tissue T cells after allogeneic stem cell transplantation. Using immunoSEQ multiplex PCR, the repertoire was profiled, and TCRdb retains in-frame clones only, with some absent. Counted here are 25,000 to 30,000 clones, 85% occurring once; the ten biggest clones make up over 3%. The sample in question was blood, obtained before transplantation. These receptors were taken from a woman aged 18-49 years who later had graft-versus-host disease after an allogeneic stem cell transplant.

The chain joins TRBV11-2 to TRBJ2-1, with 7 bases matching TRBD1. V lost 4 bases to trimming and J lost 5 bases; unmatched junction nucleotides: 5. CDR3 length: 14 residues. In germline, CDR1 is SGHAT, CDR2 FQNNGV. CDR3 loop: CASSSARGNNEQFF. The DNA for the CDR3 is TGTGCCAGCAGCTCGGCCAGGGGGAACAATGAGCAGTTCTTC.

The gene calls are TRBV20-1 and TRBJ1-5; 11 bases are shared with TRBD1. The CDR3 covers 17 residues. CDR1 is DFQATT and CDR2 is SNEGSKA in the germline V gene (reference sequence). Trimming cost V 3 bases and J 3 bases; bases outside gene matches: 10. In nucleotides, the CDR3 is TGCAGTGCTAGTCTCCGGACAGGGGGCTTGGCCAATCAGCCCCAGCATTTT. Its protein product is CSASLRTGGLANQPQHF.

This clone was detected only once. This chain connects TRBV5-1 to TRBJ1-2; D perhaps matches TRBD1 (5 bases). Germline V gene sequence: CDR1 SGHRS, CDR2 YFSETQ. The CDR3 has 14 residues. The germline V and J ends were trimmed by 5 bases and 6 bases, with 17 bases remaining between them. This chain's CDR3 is CASRVGVGGDGYTF. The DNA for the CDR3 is TGCGCCAGCAGGGTGGGTGTCGGGGGTGATGGCTACACCTTC.

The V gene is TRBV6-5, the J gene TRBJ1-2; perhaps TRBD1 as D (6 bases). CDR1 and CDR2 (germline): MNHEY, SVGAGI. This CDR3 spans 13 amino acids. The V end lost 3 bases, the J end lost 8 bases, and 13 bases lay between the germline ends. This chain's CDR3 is CASSYDGGTGYTF. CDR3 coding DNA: TGTGCCAGCAGTTATGACGGGGGGACAGGCTACACCTTC.

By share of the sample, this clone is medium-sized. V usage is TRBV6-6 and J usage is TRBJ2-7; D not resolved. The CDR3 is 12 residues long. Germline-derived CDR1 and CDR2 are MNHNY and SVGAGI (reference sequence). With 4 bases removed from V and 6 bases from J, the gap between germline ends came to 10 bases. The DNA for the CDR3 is TGTGCCAGCAGTTCCGGGTTAGTCGAGCAGTACTTC. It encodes CASSSGLVEQYF.

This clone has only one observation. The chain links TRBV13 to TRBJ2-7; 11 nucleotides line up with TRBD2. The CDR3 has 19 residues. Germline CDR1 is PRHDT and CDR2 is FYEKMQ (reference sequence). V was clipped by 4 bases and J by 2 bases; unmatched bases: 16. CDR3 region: CASSSYGTSGLGHTYEQYF. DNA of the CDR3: TGTGCCAGCAGCTCCTACGGGACTAGCGGACTAGGTCACACCTACGAGCAGTACTTC.

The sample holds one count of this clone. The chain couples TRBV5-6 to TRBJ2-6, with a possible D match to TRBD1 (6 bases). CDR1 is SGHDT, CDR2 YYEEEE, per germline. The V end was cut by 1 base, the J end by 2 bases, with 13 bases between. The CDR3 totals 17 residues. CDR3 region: CASSLFLQGAGANVLTF. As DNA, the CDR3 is TGTGCCAGCAGCTTGTTTCTACAGGGAGCTGGGGCCAACGTCCTGACTTTC.

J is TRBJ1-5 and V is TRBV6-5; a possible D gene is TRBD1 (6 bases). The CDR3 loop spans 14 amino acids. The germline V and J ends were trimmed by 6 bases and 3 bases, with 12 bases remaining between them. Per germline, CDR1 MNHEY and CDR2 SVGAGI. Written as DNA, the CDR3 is TGTGCCAGCAGCCAAGGACAGTTCAATCAGCCCCAGCATTTT. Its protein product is CASSQGQFNQPQHF.

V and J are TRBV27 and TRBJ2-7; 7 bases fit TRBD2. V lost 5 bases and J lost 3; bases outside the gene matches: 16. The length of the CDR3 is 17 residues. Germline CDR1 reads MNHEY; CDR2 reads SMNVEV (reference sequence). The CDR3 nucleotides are TGTGCCAGCAGTCACCCCCCCGGGCGGGGGTCCAACTACGAGCAGTACTTC. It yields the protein CASSHPPGRGSNYEQYF.

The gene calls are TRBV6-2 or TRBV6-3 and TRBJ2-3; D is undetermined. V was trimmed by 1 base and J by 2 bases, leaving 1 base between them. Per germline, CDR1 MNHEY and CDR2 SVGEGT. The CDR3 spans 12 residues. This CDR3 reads CASSYYTDTQYF. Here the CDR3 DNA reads TGTGCCAGCAGTTACTACACAGATACGCAGTATTTT.

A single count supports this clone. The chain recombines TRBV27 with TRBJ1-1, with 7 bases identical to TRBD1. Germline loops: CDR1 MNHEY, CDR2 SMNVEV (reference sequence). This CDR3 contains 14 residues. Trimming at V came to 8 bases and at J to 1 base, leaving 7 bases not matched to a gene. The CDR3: CASSSGGTNTEAFF. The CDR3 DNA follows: TGTGCCAGCTCCTCAGGGGGGACGAACACTGAAGCTTTCTTT.

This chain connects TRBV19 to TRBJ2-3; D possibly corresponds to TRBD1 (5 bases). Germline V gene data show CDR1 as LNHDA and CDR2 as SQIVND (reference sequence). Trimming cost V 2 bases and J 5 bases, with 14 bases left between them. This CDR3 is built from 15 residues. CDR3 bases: TGTGCCAGTAGTATACTCCCCAGGGTCGGAGATACGCAGTATTTT. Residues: CASSILPRVGDTQYF.

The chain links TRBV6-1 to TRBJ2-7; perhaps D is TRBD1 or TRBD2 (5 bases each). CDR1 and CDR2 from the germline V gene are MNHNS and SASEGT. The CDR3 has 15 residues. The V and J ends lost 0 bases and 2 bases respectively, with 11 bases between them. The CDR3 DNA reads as TGTGCCAGCAGTGAAGCCAGGGCGGGTCCCTACGAGCAGTACTTC. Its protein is CASSEARAGPYEQYF.

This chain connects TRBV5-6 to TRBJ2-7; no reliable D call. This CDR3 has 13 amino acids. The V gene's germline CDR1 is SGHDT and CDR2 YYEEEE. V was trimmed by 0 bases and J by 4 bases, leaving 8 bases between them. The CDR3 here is CASSLGRMYEQYF. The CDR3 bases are TGTGCCAGCAGCTTGGGTCGAATGTACGAGCAGTACTTC.

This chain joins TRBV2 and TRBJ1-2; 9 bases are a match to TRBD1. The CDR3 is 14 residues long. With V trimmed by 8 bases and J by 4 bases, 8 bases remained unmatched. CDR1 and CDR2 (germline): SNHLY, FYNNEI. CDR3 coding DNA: TGTGCCAGCTTTCCGGGACAGGGACCCTATGGCTACACCTTC. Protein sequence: CASFPGQGPYGYTF.

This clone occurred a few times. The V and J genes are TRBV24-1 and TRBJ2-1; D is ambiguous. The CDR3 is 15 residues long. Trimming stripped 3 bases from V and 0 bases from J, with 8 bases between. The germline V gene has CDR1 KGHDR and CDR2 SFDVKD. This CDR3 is CATSDGWDSYNEQFF. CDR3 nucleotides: TGTGCCACCAGTGATGGGTGGGACTCCTACAATGAGCAGTTCTTC.

CDR3 residues: CASRRQQTGELFF. The CDR3 bases are TGTGCCAGCAGACGACAGCAAACCGGGGAGCTGTTTTTT. The chain employs TRBV12-3 or TRBV12-4 and TRBJ2-2, with D maybe TRBD1 (5 bases). CDR3 size: 13 residues. V was pared by 6 bases and J by 5 bases, with 10 bases between.

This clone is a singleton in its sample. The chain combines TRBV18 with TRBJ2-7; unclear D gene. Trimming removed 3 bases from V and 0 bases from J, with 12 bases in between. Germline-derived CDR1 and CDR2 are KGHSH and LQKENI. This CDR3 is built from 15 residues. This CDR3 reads CASSPPGQASYEQYF. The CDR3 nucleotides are TGTGCCAGCTCACCCCCTGGGCAGGCCTCCTACGAGCAGTACTTC. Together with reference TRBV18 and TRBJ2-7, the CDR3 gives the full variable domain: NAGVMQNPRHLVRRRGQEARLRCSPMKGHSHVYWYRQLPEEGLKFMVYLQKENIIDESGMPKERFSAEFPKEGPSILRIQQVVRGDSAAYFCASSPPGQASYEQYFGPGTRLTVT.

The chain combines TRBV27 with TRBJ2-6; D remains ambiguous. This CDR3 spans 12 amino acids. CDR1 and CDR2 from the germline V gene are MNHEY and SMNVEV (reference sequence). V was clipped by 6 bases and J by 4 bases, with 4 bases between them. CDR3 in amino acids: CASSPGANVLTF. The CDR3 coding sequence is TGTGCCAGCAGCCCCGGGGCCAACGTCCTGACTTTC.